The present entry profiles one T cell receptor (beta chain) with its context. Clones were read by immunoSEQ multiplex PCR, and TCRdb kept only the in-frame ones, dropping some. The sample includes 55,000 to 75,000 clones, around three quarters of them seen just once. The data stem from a study of T cell clones after liver transplantation. The clonotype comes from a human patient who received a liver transplant. These T cells may partly come from the graft donor. The sample here was CD4+ T cells from blood, taken at the approximately 16-month timepoint.

In DNA form, the CDR3 reads TGTGCCTGGATAAGTATGACAGGGGACTATGGCTACACCTTC. Translated: CAWISMTGDYGYTF. The J gene is TRBJ1-2, the V gene TRBV30; TRBD1 matches at 8 bases. Unmatched junction bases numbered 7, after V lost 4 bases and J lost 3 bases. The CDR3 covers 14 residues. The germline V gene encodes CDR1 GTSNPN and CDR2 SVGIG (reference sequence).